Detailed here is one T cell receptor (beta chain). Profiling relied on immunoSEQ multiplex PCR, and the TCRdb table lists in-frame clones only, not all of them. The sample has fewer than 85,000 clones; 91% are singletons. This sample stems from a study of control samples from healthy donors and cancer patients. After removal of 4 bases from V and 4 bases from J, the junction contained 4 bases not matched to a gene. The V gene's germline CDR1 is GTSNPN and CDR2 SVGIG (reference sequence). The CDR3 runs 14 residues. V and J are TRBV30 and TRBJ2-3; 11 bases agree with TRBD1. This sequence originates from a man aged 25 to 45 in good health. Source material: blood. Here the CDR3 reads CAWNPGQGADTQYF. The CDR3 region has the DNA TGTGCCTGGAACCCGGGACAGGGGGCAGATACGCAGTATTTT.